This T cell receptor (beta chain) was obtained from a study of response to subunit inactivated influenza vaccine. Study-level results: Every seasonal influenza vaccination brings in few new T cells, the authors suggested.

To note about this clonotype: What it recognizes is unknown.

Germline V lookup: CDR1 SGHVS, CDR2 FQNEAQ. The CDR3 runs to 16 residues. V shed 0 bases and J shed 2 bases, with 12 bases lying between them. TCRdb redid the calling of the RT-PCR reads with MiXCR, one entry per CDR3 protein. The repertoire has about 480,000 distinct CDR3 sequences, 9.5% to 12% of them found once; the top ten carry about 12%. This receptor was identified in a man aged 45-65 years who received an inactivated influenza vaccine. The genes are TRBV7-8 and TRBJ2-3; D is ambiguous. The sequencing here drew on PBMCs from blood, taken roughly 48 days after vaccination. The CDR3 region is CASSLAHGLDTDTQYF. For the CDR3, the DNA is TGTGCCAGCAGCTTAGCGCACGGGCTCGACACAGATACGCAGTATTTT. Combining the CDR3 with reference TRBV7-8 and TRBJ2-3 gives the whole variable domain GAGVSQSPRYKVAKRGQDVALRCDPISGHVSLFWYQQALGQGPEFLTYFQNEAQLDKSGLPSDRFFAERPEGSVSTLKIQRTQQEDSAVYLCASSLAHGLDTDTQYFGPGTRLTVL.